One and the same sample provided the 6 T cell receptor beta chains below, sequenced in a study of blood T cell repertoires in COVID-19. The method was immunoSEQ multiplex PCR; TCRdb's version includes in-frame clones alone and lacks a portion of them. The data show some 250,000 clones, with approximately 90% seen just once and approximately 9% held by the top ten. The sample consisted of PBMCs or T cells enriched from blood (not recorded which). The origin of the receptors is a man aged 35-49 years who had recovered from COVID-19.

This sequence joins TRBV28 and TRBJ2-2; 10 nucleotides line up with TRBD2. Germline CDR1 reads MDHEN; CDR2 reads SYDVKM. The V gene end was trimmed by 6 bases and the J gene end by 3 bases; junction bases not matched to a gene: 4. This CDR3 is 15 amino acids long. The CDR3 here is CASRAGGGHTGELFF. Here the CDR3 DNA reads TGTGCCAGCAGAGCGGGAGGGGGACACACCGGGGAGCTGTTTTTT. The whole variable domain, filled in from reference TRBV28 and TRBJ2-2, reads DVKVTQSSRYLVKRTGEKVFLECVQDMDHENMFWYRQDPGLGLRLIYFSYDVKMKEKGDIPEGYSVSREKKERFSLILESASTNQTSMYLCASRAGGGHTGELFFGEGSRLTVL.

The genes are TRBV5-8 and TRBJ1-4; weak D call: TRBD1 (5 bases). Germline CDR1 reads SGHTS; CDR2 reads YDEGEE. Trimming left V 0 bases short and J 12 bases short, with 12 bases between. This CDR3 contains 13 residues. CDR3 region: CASSLALGGELFF. Here the CDR3 DNA reads TGTGCCAGCAGCTTGGCGTTGGGGGGGGAACTGTTTTTT.

This chain uses TRBV6-5 with TRBJ1-2; TRBD1 agrees at 7 bases. V dropped 7 bases and J dropped 0; count of bases not matched to a gene: 8. Per the germline V gene, CDR1 is MNHEY and CDR2 is SVGAGI. The CDR3 has 15 amino acids. This chain's CDR3 is CASTKGQDANYGYTF. In nucleotides, the CDR3 is TGTGCCAGCACGAAAGGACAGGACGCTAACTATGGCTACACCTTC.

Written as DNA, the CDR3 is TGCGCCAGCAGCCAAGATCAGACAAGAGGGAATCAGCCCCAGCATTTT. This codes for CASSQDQTRGNQPQHF. J is TRBJ1-5 and V is TRBV4-3; D remains unclear. The V end was cut by 0 bases, the J end by 4 bases, with 13 bases between. The CDR3 contains 16 residues. CDR1 and CDR2 from the germline V gene are LGHNA and YSLEER.

V gene TRBV27 combines with J gene TRBJ2-1; D unresolved. This CDR3 contains 14 residues. Per germline, CDR1 MNHEY and CDR2 SMNVEV (reference sequence). Trimming stripped 5 bases from V and 8 bases from J, with 16 bases between. CDR3 amino acids: CASSGGRSDHEQFF. CDR3 bases: TGTGCCAGCAGTGGCGGCAGATCTGACCATGAGCAGTTCTTC.

The genes are TRBV5-5 and TRBJ2-7; TRBD2 agrees at 7 bases. The CDR3 covers 16 residues. The germline gives CDR1 SGHKS, CDR2 YYEKEE (reference sequence). V dropped 4 bases and J dropped 0; count of bases not matched to a gene: 10. The CDR3 reads CASSNPGTTYSYEQYF. As DNA, the CDR3 is TGTGCCAGCAGCAACCCCGGGACTACCTACTCCTACGAGCAGTACTTC. Variable domain in full (rest from reference TRBV5-5 and TRBJ2-7): DAGVTQSPTHLIKTRGQQVTLRCSPISGHKSVSWYQQVLGQGPQFIFQYYEKEERGRGNFPDRFSARQFPNYSSELNVNALLLGDSALYLCASSNPGTTYSYEQYFGPGTRLTVT.